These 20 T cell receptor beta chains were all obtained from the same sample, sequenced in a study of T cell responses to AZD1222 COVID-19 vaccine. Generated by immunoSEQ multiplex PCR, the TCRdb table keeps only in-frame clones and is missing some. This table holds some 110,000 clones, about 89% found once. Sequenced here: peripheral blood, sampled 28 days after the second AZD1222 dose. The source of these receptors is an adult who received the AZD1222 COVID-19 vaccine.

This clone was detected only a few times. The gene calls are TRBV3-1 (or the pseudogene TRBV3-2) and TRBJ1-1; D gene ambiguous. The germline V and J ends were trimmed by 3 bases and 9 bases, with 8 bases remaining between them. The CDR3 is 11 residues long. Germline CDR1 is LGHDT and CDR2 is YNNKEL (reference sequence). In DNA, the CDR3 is TGTGCCAGCAGCCACGCCGACCAAGCTTTCTTT. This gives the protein CASSHADQAFF.

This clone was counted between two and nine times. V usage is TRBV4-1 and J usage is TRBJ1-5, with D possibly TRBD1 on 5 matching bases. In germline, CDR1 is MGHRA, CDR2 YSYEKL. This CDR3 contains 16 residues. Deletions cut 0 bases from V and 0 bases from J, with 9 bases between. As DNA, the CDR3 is TGCGCCAGCAGCCAAGACCAGGGCTATAGCAATCAGCCCCAGCATTTT. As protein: CASSQDQGYSNQPQHF.

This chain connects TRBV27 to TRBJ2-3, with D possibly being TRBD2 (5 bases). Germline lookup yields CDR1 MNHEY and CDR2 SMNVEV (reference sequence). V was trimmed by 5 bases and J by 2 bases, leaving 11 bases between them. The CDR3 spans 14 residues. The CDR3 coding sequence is TGTGCCAGCAGTCCCCCGGGGTACACAGATACGCAGTATTTT. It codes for CASSPPGYTDTQYF.

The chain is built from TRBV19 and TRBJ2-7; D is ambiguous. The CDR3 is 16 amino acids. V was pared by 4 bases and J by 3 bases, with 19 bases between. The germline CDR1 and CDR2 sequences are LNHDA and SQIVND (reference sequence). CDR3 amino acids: CASSRMGGPGGYEQYF. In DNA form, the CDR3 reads TGTGCCAGTAGTAGGATGGGTGGGCCGGGCGGCTACGAGCAGTACTTC.

DNA for the CDR3: TGCGCCAGCAGCTACCTTCAGGCTAACTATGGCTACACCTTC. Amino acids: CASSYLQANYGYTF. This chain joins TRBV5-1 and TRBJ1-2, with no clear D. The CDR3 is 14 amino acids. The V and J ends lost 3 bases and 0 bases respectively, with 9 bases between them. The germline V gene encodes CDR1 SGHRS and CDR2 YFSETQ.

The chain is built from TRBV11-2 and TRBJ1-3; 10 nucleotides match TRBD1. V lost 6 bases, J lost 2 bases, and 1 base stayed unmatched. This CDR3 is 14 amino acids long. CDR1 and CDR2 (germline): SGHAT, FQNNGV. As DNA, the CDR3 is TGTGCCAGCAGGGACAGGGGGACTGGAAACACCATATATTTT. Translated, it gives CASRDRGTGNTIYF.

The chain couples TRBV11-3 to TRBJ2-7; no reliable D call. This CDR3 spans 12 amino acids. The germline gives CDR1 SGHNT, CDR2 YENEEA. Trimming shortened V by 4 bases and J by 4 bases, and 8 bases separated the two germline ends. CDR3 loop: CASSSSQYEQYF. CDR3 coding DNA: TGTGCCAGCAGCTCTTCCCAGTACGAGCAGTACTTC.

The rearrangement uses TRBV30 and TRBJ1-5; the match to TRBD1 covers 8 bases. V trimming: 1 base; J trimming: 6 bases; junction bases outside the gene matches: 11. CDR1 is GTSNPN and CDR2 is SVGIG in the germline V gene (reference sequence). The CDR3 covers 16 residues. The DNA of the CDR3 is TGTGCCTGGAGTGCGCCAGGGGGCGCCGGGGGTCAGCCCCAGCATTTT. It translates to CAWSAPGGAGGQPQHF.

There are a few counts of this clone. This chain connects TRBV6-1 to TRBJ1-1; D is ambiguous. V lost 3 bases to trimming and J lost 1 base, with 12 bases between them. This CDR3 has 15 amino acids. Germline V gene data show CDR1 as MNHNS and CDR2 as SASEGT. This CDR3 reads CASSEYTTRNTEAFF. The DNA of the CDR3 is TGTGCCAGCAGTGAGTACACAACCCGGAACACTGAAGCTTTCTTT.

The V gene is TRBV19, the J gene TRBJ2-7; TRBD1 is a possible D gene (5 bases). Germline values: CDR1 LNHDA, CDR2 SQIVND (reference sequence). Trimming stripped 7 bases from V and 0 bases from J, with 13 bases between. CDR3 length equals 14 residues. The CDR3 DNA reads TGTGCCAGTAAAATTACAGGTAGCTCCTACGAGCAGTACTTC. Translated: CASKITGSSYEQYF.

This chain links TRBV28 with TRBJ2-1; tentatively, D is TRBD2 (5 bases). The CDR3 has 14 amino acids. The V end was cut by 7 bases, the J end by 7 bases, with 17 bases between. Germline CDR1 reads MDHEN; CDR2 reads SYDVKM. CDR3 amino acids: CASTLSGEWNEQFF. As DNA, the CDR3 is TGTGCCAGCACCCTATCCGGGGAGTGGAATGAGCAGTTCTTC.

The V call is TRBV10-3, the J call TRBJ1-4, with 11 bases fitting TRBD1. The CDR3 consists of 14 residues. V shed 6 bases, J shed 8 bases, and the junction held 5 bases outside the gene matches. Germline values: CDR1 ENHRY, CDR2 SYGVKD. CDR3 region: CAISAGTGGEKLFF. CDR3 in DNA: TGTGCCATCAGCGCCGGGACAGGGGGGGAAAAACTGTTTTTT.

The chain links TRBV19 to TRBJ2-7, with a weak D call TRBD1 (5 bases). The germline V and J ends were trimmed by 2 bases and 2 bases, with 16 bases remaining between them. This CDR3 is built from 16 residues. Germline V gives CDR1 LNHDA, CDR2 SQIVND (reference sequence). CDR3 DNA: TGTGCCAGTAGTATATCCCCAGTTTGGACAACCTACGAGCAGTACTTC. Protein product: CASSISPVWTTYEQYF.

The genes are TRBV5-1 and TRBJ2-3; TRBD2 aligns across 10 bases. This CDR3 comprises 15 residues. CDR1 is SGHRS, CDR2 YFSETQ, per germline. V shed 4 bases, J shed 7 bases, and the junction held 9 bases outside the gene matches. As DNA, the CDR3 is TGCGCCAGCAGCACAAGCGGGGGGGCCCCGAATACGCAGTATTTT. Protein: CASSTSGGAPNTQYF. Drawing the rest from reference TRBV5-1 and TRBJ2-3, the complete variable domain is KAGVTQTPRYLIKTRGQQVTLSCSPISGHRSVSWYQQTPGQGLQFLFEYFSETQRNKGNFPGRFSGRQFSNSRSEMNVSTLELGDSALYLCASSTSGGAPNTQYFGPGTRLTVL.

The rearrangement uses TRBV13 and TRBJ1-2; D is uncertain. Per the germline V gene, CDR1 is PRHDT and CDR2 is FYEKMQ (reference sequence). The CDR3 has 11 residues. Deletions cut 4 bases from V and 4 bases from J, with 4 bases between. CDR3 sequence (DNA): TGTGCCAGCAGCTCGGGCTATGGCTACACCTTC. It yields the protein CASSSGYGYTF.

CDR3 residues: CASRSITGRPPEQFF. For the CDR3, the DNA is TGTGCCAGCAGATCAATCACCGGCCGTCCACCTGAGCAGTTCTTC. The rearrangement links TRBV11-2 to TRBJ2-1; D uncertain. CDR1 and CDR2 from the germline V gene are SGHAT and FQNNGV. This CDR3 contains 15 residues. Trimming pared 6 bases from V and 9 bases from J, leaving 21 bases between. The full variable domain, completed using reference TRBV11-2 and TRBJ2-1, is EAGVAQSPRYKIIEKRQSVAFWCNPISGHATLYWYQQILGQGPKLLIQFQNNGVVDDSQLPKDRFSAERLKGVDSTLKIQPAKLEDSAVYLCASRSITGRPPEQFFGPGTRLTVL.

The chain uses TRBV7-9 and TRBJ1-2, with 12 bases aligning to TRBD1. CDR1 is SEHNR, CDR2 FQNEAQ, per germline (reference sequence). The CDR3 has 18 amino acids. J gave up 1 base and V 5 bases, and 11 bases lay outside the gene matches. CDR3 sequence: CASSILKGQGAVNYGYTF. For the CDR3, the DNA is TGTGCCAGCAGCATTCTAAAGGGACAGGGGGCGGTTAACTATGGCTACACCTTC.

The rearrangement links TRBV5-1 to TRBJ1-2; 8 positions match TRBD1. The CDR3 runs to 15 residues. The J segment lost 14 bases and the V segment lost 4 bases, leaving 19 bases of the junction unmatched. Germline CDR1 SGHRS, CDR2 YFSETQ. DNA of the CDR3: TGCGCCAGCAGCCCGACCCCCTCCCCGGACAGGGAAAATACCTTC. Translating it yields CASSPTPSPDRENTF.

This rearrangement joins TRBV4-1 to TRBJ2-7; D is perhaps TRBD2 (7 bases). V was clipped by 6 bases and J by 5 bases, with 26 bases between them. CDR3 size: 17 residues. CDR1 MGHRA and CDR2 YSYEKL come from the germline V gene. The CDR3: CASRGHGGPGNWNEQYF. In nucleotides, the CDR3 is TGCGCCAGCAGGGGTCACGGGGGGCCGGGGAATTGGAACGAGCAGTACTTC.

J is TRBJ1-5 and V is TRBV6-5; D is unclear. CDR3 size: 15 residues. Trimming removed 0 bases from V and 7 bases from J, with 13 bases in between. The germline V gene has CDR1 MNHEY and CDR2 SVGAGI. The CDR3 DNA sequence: TGTGCCAGCAGTTACTCGAGAGGGTCCGGACAGCCCCAGCATTTT. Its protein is CASSYSRGSGQPQHF.